The 10 T cell receptor beta chains below were found in one sample sequenced in a study of shared clonotypes between healthy human individuals. CD45RO negativity and positive selection for CCR7 defined naive CD8 cells, a population that excluded terminally differentiated effector memory CD45RA+ cells. Clones were read by immunoSEQ multiplex PCR, and TCRdb kept only the in-frame ones, dropping some. Among around 2.1 million clones, just over 90% were seen once, and the ten largest hold more than 1.5%. Sequenced: naive CD8+ T cells from PBMCs. Receptor source: a man between 18 and 35 years old in good health. Some clones in this sample may be carry-over from other donors' samples.

The chain combines TRBV7-9 with TRBJ2-1; the D gene is possibly TRBD1 (7 bases). This CDR3 is 15 amino acids long. Germline V gene data show CDR1 as SEHNR and CDR2 as FQNEAQ (reference sequence). The ends were cut back, 5 bases at V and 3 bases at J, with 14 bases in the middle. This CDR3 is CASSPPQGGYNEQFF. The CDR3 DNA reads as TGTGCCAGCAGCCCCCCGCAGGGGGGCTACAATGAGCAGTTCTTC.

This rearrangement joins TRBV19 to TRBJ2-5; D ambiguous. Germline lookup yields CDR1 LNHDA and CDR2 SQIVND (reference sequence). CDR3 length: 15 residues. V was pared by 7 bases and J by 2 bases, with 17 bases between. CDR3 region: CASNPYHGDQETQYF. The CDR3 DNA reads as TGTGCCAGTAACCCATACCATGGGGATCAAGAGACCCAGTACTTC.

J is TRBJ2-3 and V is TRBV19; tentative D call: TRBD2 (5 bases). CDR1 is LNHDA and CDR2 is SQIVND in the germline V gene (reference sequence). CDR3 length equals 15 residues. The germline V and J ends were trimmed by 1 base and 1 base, with 9 bases remaining between them. The DNA for the CDR3 is TGTGCCAGTAGTATAGGGCGCGGGCGCACAGATACGCAGTATTTT. Protein sequence: CASSIGRGRTDTQYF.

The chain employs TRBV27 and TRBJ2-7, with 11 nucleotides matching TRBD2. The V segment lost 0 bases and the J segment 2 bases; nucleotides outside the gene matches: 3. The CDR3 loop spans 16 amino acids. Germline V CDR1 and CDR2: MNHEY, SMNVEV (reference sequence). DNA for the CDR3: TGTGCCAGCAGTTTATCGACTAGCGGGACCCCCTACGAGCAGTACTTC. Its translation is CASSLSTSGTPYEQYF.

The chain recombines TRBV5-6 with TRBJ1-1; tentative D call: TRBD1 (6 bases). Trimming left V 2 bases short and J 4 bases short, with 12 bases between. The CDR3 sequence is 14 residues long. Germline assignment: CDR1 SGHDT and CDR2 YYEEEE. CDR3 region: CASSFRVGGTEAFF. The CDR3 DNA reads TGTGCCAGCAGCTTCAGGGTAGGGGGCACTGAAGCTTTCTTT.

The chain combines TRBV10-1 with TRBJ2-7; TRBD2 aligns across 8 bases. From germline, CDR1 is WNHNN and CDR2 SYGVQD (reference sequence). The V gene end was trimmed by 8 bases and the J gene end by 4 bases; junction bases not matched to a gene: 7. This CDR3 has 13 amino acids. CDR3 loop: CASRGRGVYEQYF. The DNA of the CDR3 is TGCGCCAGCCGGGGGCGGGGGGTATACGAGCAGTACTTC.

As regards this clone: Distinct nucleotide sequences in the sample also encode this CDR3. V usage is TRBV27 and J usage is TRBJ2-3; no clear D gene. Per the germline V gene, CDR1 is MNHEY and CDR2 is SMNVEV (reference sequence). The V end lost 2 bases, the J end lost 0 bases, and 0 bases lay between the germline ends. The CDR3 consists of 12 residues. CDR3 bases: TGTGCCAGCAGTTTAAGCACAGATACGCAGTATTTT. This gives the protein CASSLSTDTQYF.

This sequence joins TRBV28 and TRBJ2-5, with 9 bases identical to TRBD2. Germline V gene lookup returns CDR1 MDHEN and CDR2 SYDVKM. V lost 7 bases and J lost 5; bases outside the gene matches: 14. The CDR3 has 16 amino acids. This CDR3 is CASTLGREGLGETQYF. CDR3 nucleotide sequence: TGTGCCAGCACCCTGGGGCGGGAGGGCCTCGGGGAGACCCAGTACTTC.

A single count supports this clone. This rearrangement joins TRBV27 to TRBJ1-1; no firm D call. V was trimmed by 0 bases and J by 3 bases, leaving 5 bases between them. Germline values: CDR1 MNHEY, CDR2 SMNVEV (reference sequence). The CDR3 consists of 13 residues. In DNA form, the CDR3 reads TGTGCCAGCAGTTTATCAATCTACACTGAAGCTTTCTTT. Amino acids: CASSLSIYTEAFF.

J is TRBJ2-6 and V is TRBV5-4, with D possibly being TRBD1 or TRBD2 (6 bases each). V gave up 4 bases and J gave up 1 base, with 15 bases separating them. Germline CDR1 is SGHNT and CDR2 is YYREEE (reference sequence). The CDR3 contains 17 residues. The CDR3 sequence: CASSGGDTGSGANVLTF. CDR3 nucleotides: TGTGCCAGCAGCGGAGGGGATACAGGGTCTGGGGCCAACGTCCTGACTTTC.